Shown below are 24 T cell receptor beta chains from a single sample sequenced in a study of blood T cell repertoires in COVID-19. Method: immunoSEQ multiplex PCR; TCRdb's copy keeps in-frame clones and lacks some. The table shows roughly 100,000 clones, with approximately 80% occurring only once. The sample was peripheral blood. The receptors derive from a man aged 60-69 years with acute or convalescent COVID-19.

The genes are TRBV19 and TRBJ2-3; D may be TRBD1 (6 bases). There are 15 residues in the CDR3. Trimming pared 6 bases from V and 4 bases from J, leaving 17 bases between. The V gene's germline CDR1 is LNHDA and CDR2 SQIVND (reference sequence). Here the CDR3 DNA reads TGTGCCAGTAGCAGCAGGGGCCCACCGCCAGATACGCAGTATTTT. This encodes CASSSRGPPPDTQYF.

This clone was seen only a few times. This CDR3 is CASSDRTDKNTEAFF. CDR3 DNA: TGCGCCAGCAGTGACCGGACAGACAAGAACACTGAAGCTTTCTTT. The chain links TRBV10-1 to TRBJ1-1; TRBD1 is a possible D gene (6 bases). CDR1 WNHNN and CDR2 SYGVQD come from the germline V gene (reference sequence). Trimming took off 3 bases at V and 1 base at J, with 12 bases between the two ends. There are 15 residues in the CDR3.

The rearrangement uses TRBV11-3 and TRBJ1-1; the match to TRBD1 covers 10 bases. The CDR3 is 18 residues long. Germline V gene data show CDR1 as SGHNT and CDR2 as YENEEA. The trim removed 1 base at V and 4 bases at J, leaving 12 bases unmatched. As DNA, the CDR3 is TGTGCCAGCAGCTTAGCCCGGGACAGGGGAAGGAGTGGCACTGAAGCTTTCTTT. Its protein is CASSLARDRGRSGTEAFF.

The chain is built from TRBV29-1 and TRBJ1-1; a possible D gene is TRBD1 (6 bases). The ends were cut back, 7 bases at V and 0 bases at J, with 12 bases in the middle. Germline CDR1 is SQVTM and CDR2 is ANQGSEA. This CDR3 spans 13 amino acids. Written as DNA, the CDR3 is TGCAGCGGCACGGGACACCTGAACACTGAAGCTTTCTTT. Its translation is CSGTGHLNTEAFF.

CDR3 DNA: TGTGCCAGCAGCCCTTCTACACAAAAGGGAGCTAATGAAAAACTGTTTTTT. It encodes CASSPSTQKGANEKLFF. The chain has TRBV11-2 and TRBJ1-4; D not resolved. Germline-derived CDR1 and CDR2 are SGHAT and FQNNGV. The CDR3 is made up of 17 amino acids. The ends were cut back, 5 bases at V and 3 bases at J, with 19 bases in the middle. The full variable domain, completed using reference TRBV11-2 and TRBJ1-4, is EAGVAQSPRYKIIEKRQSVAFWCNPISGHATLYWYQQILGQGPKLLIQFQNNGVVDDSQLPKDRFSAERLKGVDSTLKIQPAKLEDSAVYLCASSPSTQKGANEKLFFGSGTQLSVL.

The genes are TRBV6-5 and TRBJ1-2, with 7 bases lining up with TRBD1. The CDR3 has 15 residues. V trimming: 6 bases; J trimming: 5 bases; junction bases outside the gene matches: 12. Germline CDR1 and CDR2: MNHEY and SVGAGI. The CDR3 spells CASRAPRGHSYGYTF. The CDR3 coding sequence is TGTGCCAGCAGGGCCCCAAGGGGGCATTCTTATGGCTACACCTTC.

The CDR3 DNA reads TGTGCCAGCAGTTACCAAGGGGTCAATCAGCCCCAGCATTTT. Protein sequence: CASSYQGVNQPQHF. The genes are TRBV6-5 and TRBJ1-5, with a possible D match to TRBD1 (5 bases). The V end lost 2 bases, the J end lost 3 bases, and 8 bases lay between the germline ends. The CDR3 contains 14 residues. CDR1 and CDR2 from the germline V gene are MNHEY and SVGAGI.

The chain employs TRBV9 and TRBJ2-7, with 7 positions matching TRBD2. The germline V gene encodes CDR1 SGDLS and CDR2 YYNGEE. The V gene end was trimmed by 1 base and the J gene end by 5 bases; junction bases not matched to a gene: 6. This CDR3 spans 14 amino acids. The CDR3 region has the DNA TGTGCCAGCAGCGTAACCCCGGCGGGAGACGAGCAGTACTTC. This codes for CASSVTPAGDEQYF.

Remarks on this clone: This sample includes further DNA sequences coding for the same CDR3. The rearrangement links TRBV2 to TRBJ1-1; maybe TRBD1 (5 bases). Germline CDR1 reads SNHLY; CDR2 reads FYNNEI. The CDR3 extends over 14 amino acids. With 3 bases removed from V and 1 base from J, the gap between germline ends came to 9 bases. CDR3 DNA sequence: TGTGCCAGCAGTGACGGTCAGGGGAACACTGAAGCTTTCTTT. Protein sequence: CASSDGQGNTEAFF.

This chain uses TRBV3-1 (or the pseudogene TRBV3-2) with TRBJ2-7; D call uncertain. Germline CDR1 reads LGHDT; CDR2 reads YNNKEL (reference sequence). V was cut by 0 bases and J by 3 bases, with 6 bases left in between. The CDR3 has 13 amino acids. In DNA form, the CDR3 reads TGTGCCAGCAGCCAAGATGGCAGCTACGAGCAGTACTTC. The encoded protein is CASSQDGSYEQYF.

The chain is built from TRBV4-1 and TRBJ2-1; 8 positions match TRBD1. Germline CDR1 reads MGHRA; CDR2 reads YSYEKL. The CDR3 covers 18 residues. V shed 1 base and J 7 bases; nucleotides not matched to a gene: 15. The CDR3 here is CASSQVSGGQGAKNEQFF. In DNA, the CDR3 is TGCGCCAGCAGCCAAGTTAGTGGGGGGCAGGGGGCAAAGAATGAGCAGTTCTTC.

V and J are TRBV2 and TRBJ1-2, with TRBD1 matching 8 bases. The germline gives CDR1 SNHLY, CDR2 FYNNEI. The CDR3 totals 17 residues. V gave up 6 bases and J gave up 4 bases; unmatched junction bases: 16. CDR3 sequence (DNA): TGTGCCAGCAGGGACAGGGATCTTCGTCGGAAACCCTATGGCTACACCTTC. As protein: CASRDRDLRRKPYGYTF.

The chain recombines TRBV7-9 with TRBJ1-3, with D uncertain. Germline V gene lookup returns CDR1 SEHNR and CDR2 FQNEAQ (reference sequence). The V end was cut by 4 bases, the J end by 1 base, with 8 bases between. The CDR3 loop spans 14 amino acids. Here the CDR3 DNA reads TGTGCCAGCAGCTATACAGCTTCTGGAAACACCATATATTTT. This translates into CASSYTASGNTIYF.

The chain is built from TRBV5-5 and TRBJ2-1; no clear D. This CDR3 has 11 residues. Per the germline V gene, CDR1 is SGHKS and CDR2 is YYEKEE (reference sequence). V lost 0 bases and J lost 10, with 5 bases in between. In DNA form, the CDR3 reads TGTGCCAGCAGCTTGGTGCAGGAGCAGTTCTTC. This sequence encodes CASSLVQEQFF.

The chain employs TRBV11-2 and TRBJ1-3; D is unclear. CDR1 and CDR2 from the germline V gene are SGHAT and FQNNGV. V was pared by 1 base and J by 0 bases, with 13 bases between. CDR3 length: 17 residues. CDR3 sequence: CASSLAGRRISGNTIYF. CDR3 DNA sequence: TGTGCCAGCAGCTTAGCTGGCAGGCGAATCTCTGGAAACACCATATATTTT. The full variable domain, with the rest looked up from reference TRBV11-2 and TRBJ1-3, is EAGVAQSPRYKIIEKRQSVAFWCNPISGHATLYWYQQILGQGPKLLIQFQNNGVVDDSQLPKDRFSAERLKGVDSTLKIQPAKLEDSAVYLCASSLAGRRISGNTIYFGEGSWLTVV.

The gene calls are TRBV27 and TRBJ2-1, with no clear D. The CDR3 runs 18 residues. Trimming stripped 2 bases from V and 0 bases from J, with 17 bases between. Germline V lookup: CDR1 MNHEY, CDR2 SMNVEV (reference sequence). Here the CDR3 DNA reads TGTGCCAGCAGTTTAAATGGCGGAGCGCCAATCTCCTACAATGAGCAGTTCTTC. As protein: CASSLNGGAPISYNEQFF.

This clone appeared a few times. The chain recombines TRBV5-6 with TRBJ1-4, with a tentative D call TRBD1 (6 bases). CDR3 size: 14 residues. V gave up 6 bases and J gave up 8 bases, with 17 bases separating them. The germline CDR1 and CDR2 sequences are SGHDT and YYEEEE. CDR3 sequence: CASNGWQGYEKLFF. CDR3 sequence (DNA): TGTGCCAGCAACGGCTGGCAGGGGTACGAAAAACTGTTTTTT.

CDR3 protein: CASSLVQLAWGEQFF. In DNA, the CDR3 is TGTGCCAGCAGCTTGGTGCAACTAGCATGGGGTGAGCAGTTCTTC. The chain is built from TRBV7-2 and TRBJ2-1; the D gene is possibly TRBD2 (6 bases). CDR1 SGHTA and CDR2 FQGNSA come from the germline V gene. Trimming removed 3 bases at V and 9 bases at J, with 18 bases between. The CDR3 consists of 15 residues.

V and J are TRBV7-2 and TRBJ2-5, with D possibly matching TRBD1 (6 bases). V was trimmed by 5 bases and J by 4 bases, leaving 14 bases between them. Per germline, CDR1 SGHTA and CDR2 FQGNSA. The CDR3 extends over 14 amino acids. CDR3 sequence (DNA): TGTGCCAGCAGCCAGAGGGGGTCCGTAGAGACCCAGTACTTC. Amino acids: CASSQRGSVETQYF.

The chain combines TRBV6-5 with TRBJ2-4, with 8 bases that match TRBD1. The CDR3 covers 14 residues. The V segment lost 7 bases and the J segment 7 bases; nucleotides outside the gene matches: 9. Germline CDR1 MNHEY, CDR2 SVGAGI. Here the CDR3 reads CASTSQGARNIQYF. Written as DNA, the CDR3 is TGTGCCAGCACCTCCCAGGGGGCGAGGAACATTCAGTACTTC.

This chain joins TRBV15 and TRBJ2-2; weak D call: TRBD2 (5 bases). V lost 5 bases, J lost 3 bases, and 13 bases lay in between. This CDR3 contains 15 residues. CDR1 LNHNV and CDR2 YYDKDF come from the germline V gene (reference sequence). The CDR3 nucleotides are TGTGCCACCAGCGACCTAGCTCAGGACACCGGGGAGCTGTTTTTT. It translates to CATSDLAQDTGELFF.

The table lists this clone with a count of one. This chain uses TRBV6-1 with TRBJ1-2; 7 nucleotides line up with TRBD1. From germline, CDR1 is MNHNS and CDR2 SASEGT. The length of the CDR3 is 17 residues. Losses at the gene ends were 2 bases for V and 2 bases for J; bases not matched to a gene: 11. CDR3 in amino acids: CASSEPGLATGNYGYTF. In nucleotides, the CDR3 is TGTGCCAGCAGTGAACCTGGGTTGGCGACAGGGAACTATGGCTACACCTTC.

V is TRBV19 and J is TRBJ2-1; 12 positions agree with TRBD2. This CDR3 spans 15 amino acids. Germline V CDR1 and CDR2: LNHDA, SQIVND (reference sequence). J lost 10 bases, V lost 3 bases, and 7 bases had no gene match. DNA of the CDR3: TGTGCCAGTAGTATCCCAGGGACTAGCGGGCTGGAGCAGTTCTTC. It codes for CASSIPGTSGLEQFF.

V gene TRBV27 combines with J gene TRBJ2-7; a possible D gene is TRBD2 (7 bases). CDR1 is MNHEY, CDR2 SMNVEV, per germline (reference sequence). Trimming removed 3 bases at V and 3 bases at J, with 18 bases between. The length of the CDR3 is 16 residues. The DNA of the CDR3 is TGTGCCAGCAGTTTTGGGGGGGCCCAATTTCACTACGAGCAGTACTTC. It is translated as CASSFGGAQFHYEQYF.